The 2 T cell receptor beta chains presented below share a single source sample, sequenced in a study of OX40 agonist ivuxolimab in advanced cancers. The table came from immunoSEQ multiplex PCR; TCRdb's copy has only in-frame clones and leaves some out. Among 60,000 to 70,000 clones listed, around 89% were seen once. The sample was CD4+ or CD8+ T cells sorted from blood, taken in a trial of the OX40 agonist ivuxolimab. The receptors stem from an adult with an advanced solid tumor such as melanoma, head and neck, liver or kidney cancer.

This clone was recorded once. The rearrangement uses TRBV19 and TRBJ1-5, with D perhaps TRBD1 (5 bases). Trimming cost V 1 base and J 4 bases, with 14 bases left between them. Germline CDR1 LNHDA, CDR2 SQIVND (reference sequence). The CDR3 is 16 residues long. The CDR3, as DNA: TGTGCCAGTAGTATAGTTCCCCAGGGCGGGAATCAGCCCCAGCATTTT. It specifies CASSIVPQGGNQPQHF.

The chain links TRBV19 to TRBJ1-6, with D hard to call. Looked up from germline, CDR1 is LNHDA and CDR2 is SQIVND (reference sequence). This CDR3 is built from 14 residues. V lost 2 bases, J lost 9 bases, and 11 bases lay in between. Written as DNA, the CDR3 is TGTGCCAGTAGTATATTAATGACGTCTTCACCCCTCCACTTT. Protein sequence: CASSILMTSSPLHF. Drawing the rest from reference TRBV19 and TRBJ1-6, the complete variable domain is DGGITQSPKYLFRKEGQNVTLSCEQNLNHDAMYWYRQDPGQGLRLIYYSQIVNDFQKGDIAEGYSVSREKKESFPLTVTSAQKNPTAFYLCASSILMTSSPLHFGNGTRLTVT.